The rows below give T cell receptor beta chains drawn from one sample of a study of persistence of HIV-infected CD4 T cells. Assay: immunoSEQ multiplex PCR; the TCRdb copy retains only in-frame clones and omits some. The sample carries about 46,000 clones, about nine tenths recorded once. Which antigens these TCRs recognize remains unknown. The sequences come from CD4+ T cells sorted from PBMCs after roughly 18-hour stimulation, collected from a patient who received antiretroviral therapy. All receptors come from an adult woman with HIV who was CMV-seropositive. CDR3s include the opening cysteine and the closing phenylalanine or tryptophan. The D gene is left open where the match is weak. A row's size may be missing; if present it is once, few, many or a size class.

>NA|14|TRBJ2-7|TRBD1|TRBV6-1
TGTGCCAGCAATCCCGGGACAGGGGGCGACGAGCAGTACTTC
CASNPGTGGDEQYF
>once|18|TRBJ1-6|TRBD1|TRBV2
TGTGCCAGCAGTGCCGGGACAGGGCTTTTAAGTAAGCCTTCACCCCTCCACTTT
CASSAGTGLLSKPSPLHF
>NA|16|TRBJ1-1|NA|TRBV5-4
TGTGCCAGCAGCTTGGACGGGGGCGCGAGGAACACTGAAGCTTTCTTT
CASSLDGGARNTEAFF
>once|16|TRBJ2-1|TRBD2|TRBV9
TGTGCCAGCAGCGTAGCTCCGGGACTAGCGAGAAATGAGCAGTTCTTC
CASSVAPGLARNEQFF
>NA|13|TRBJ2-5|NA|TRBV24-1
TGTGCCACCAGTGCGCTGGGCCTCGAGACCCAGTACTTC
CATSALGLETQYF
>NA|15|TRBJ1-1|TRBD1|TRBV2
TGTGCCAGCAGTAAAACCGACAGGGGGTCCACTGAAGCTTTCTTT
CASSKTDRGSTEAFF
>NA|14|TRBJ1-1|NA|TRBV15
TGTGCCACGAGCTGGGACGGAGGGAACACTGAAGCTTTCTTT
CATSWDGGNTEAFF
>NA|15|TRBJ2-1|TRBD2|TRBV15
TGTGCCACCAGCAGAGATTCAGAGCGGGGGGGGAGGCAGTTCTTC
CATSRDSERGGRQFF
>NA|13|TRBJ2-1|NA|TRBV24-1
TGTGCCACCAGTAGGAGTGTGTTAAATGAGCAGTTCTTC
CATSRSVLNEQFF
>NA|16|TRBJ2-2|TRBD1|TRBV5-1
TGCGCCAGCAGCTGGACAGGGGGCTTGGGCACCGGGGAGCTGTTTTTT
CASSWTGGLGTGELFF
>NA|18|TRBJ2-5|TRBD2|TRBV5-1
TGCGCCAGAGGGAGTGCGCTAGCGGGAGGTGGAGGGCAAGAGACCCAGTACTTC
CARGSALAGGGGQETQYF
>few|13|TRBJ1-1|NA|TRBV28
TGTGCCAGCAGTCCTCCAGGGAACACTGAAGCTTTCTTT
CASSPPGNTEAFF
>NA|15|TRBJ2-2|TRBD2|TRBV7-2
TGTGCCAGCAGCCCGGGGGGGTACGTCACCGGGGAGCTGTTTTTT
CASSPGGYVTGELFF
>NA|15|TRBJ1-4|NA|TRBV30
TGTGCCTGGAGTGTAGGGCAGGGTGCTAATGAAAAACTGTTTTTT
CAWSVGQGANEKLFF
>NA|14|TRBJ1-4|NA|TRBV5-6
TGTGCCAGCAGCCCTAACAGGGTACGGCGAAAACTGTTTTTT
CASSPNRVRRKLFF
>NA|13|TRBJ1-1|NA|TRBV18
TGTGCCAGCTCAGGGGACCGGAACACTGAAGCTTTCTTT
CASSGDRNTEAFF
>NA|13|TRBJ2-5|TRBD2|TRBV28
TGTGCCAGCAGTACTAGCGTTCAAGAGACCCAGTACTTC
CASSTSVQETQYF
>few|12|TRBJ1-5|TRBD1|TRBV19
TGTGCCAGTCGAAGCGGGGACAGGGCTTGGCATTTT
CASRSGDRAWHF
>NA|16|TRBJ1-1|NA|TRBV3-1/TRBV3-2
TGTGCCAGCAGCCAAGATTGGGGGGGGACGAACACTGAAGCTTTCTTT
CASSQDWGGTNTEAFF
>NA|14|TRBJ1-1|TRBD1|TRBV27
TGTGCCAGCAGTTTACGACAGGGTGGCACTGAAGCTTTCTTT
CASSLRQGGTEAFF
>NA|14|TRBJ1-6|NA|TRBV24-1
TGTGCCACCCAGGCGGCGCTGAATCATTCACCCCTCCACTTT
CATQAALNHSPLHF
>NA|11|TRBJ1-2|NA|TRBV28
TGTGCCAGCAGTGCTTCCTATGGCTACACCTTC
CASSASYGYTF
>NA|14|TRBJ2-4|NA|TRBV5-8
TGTGCCAGCAGCCCGATGGCGCAGCTTAAGGCTAAGTACTTC
CASSPMAQLKAKYF
>once|16|TRBJ1-4|NA|TRBV5-1
TGCGCCAGCAGCTTGCAAGGATTCGCAACTAATGAAAAACTGTTTTTT
CASSLQGFATNEKLFF
>NA|14|TRBJ2-1|TRBD2|TRBV2
TGTGCCAGCCTGACTAGAGCGGGAAGGAATGAGCAGTTCTTC
CASLTRAGRNEQFF
>once|14|TRBJ1-2|NA|TRBV6-5
TGTGCCAGCAGTTACGACCATAATGATCCTGGCTACACCTTC
CASSYDHNDPGYTF
>NA|14|TRBJ1-2|TRBD1|TRBV5-5
TGTGCCAGCAGCACGGACAGGGACGGCTATGGCTACACCTTC
CASSTDRDGYGYTF
>NA|15|TRBJ2-3|TRBD2|TRBV6-4
TGTGCCAGCAGTGACGGAGTAGCGGGAACAGATACGCAGTATTTT
CASSDGVAGTDTQYF
>NA|14|TRBJ1-5|NA|TRBV19
TGTGCCAGTAGTATAGCTATTAGCAATCAGCCCCAGCATTTT
CASSIAISNQPQHF
>NA|16|TRBJ2-5|TRBD2|TRBV18
TGTGCCAGCTCACCAGTCCTAGCGGGAGGGCAAGAGACCCAGTACTTC
CASSPVLAGGQETQYF
>NA|15|TRBJ2-2|NA|TRBV6-1
TGTGCCAGCAGTGAAGCACGAGGGAACACCGGGGAGCTGTTTTTT
CASSEARGNTGELFF
>NA|16|TRBJ2-1|NA|TRBV2
TGTGCCAGCAGCCGGGAGGGGGCAGGGGCGAGTAATGAGCAGTTCTTC
CASSREGAGASNEQFF
>NA|15|TRBJ1-1|NA|TRBV28
TGTGCCAGCACCTTAGGAGGGTCTCGGAACACTGAAGCTTTCTTT
CASTLGGSRNTEAFF
>NA|14|TRBJ2-2|NA|TRBV10-1
TGCGCCACCTCCCCCCCAGGGCCCGGTCGGGAGCTGTTTTTT
CATSPPGPGRELFF
>NA|16|TRBJ1-2|TRBD1|TRBV27
TGTGCCAGCAGTTTATCGAGGACAGGGTGGGACTATGGCTACACCTTC
CASSLSRTGWDYGYTF
>NA|17|TRBJ2-3|TRBD2|TRBV24-1
TGTGCCACCAGTGATTTGAGGACTAGCGGGCGCACAGATACGCAGTATTTT
CATSDLRTSGRTDTQYF
>NA|15|TRBJ2-6|NA|TRBV9
TGTGCCAGCAGCGTAGACAGACTTGGGGCCAACGTCCTGACTTTC
CASSVDRLGANVLTF
>NA|17|TRBJ2-7|TRBD1|TRBV18
TGTGCCAGCTCAACAAGCCCGGGACAGGGGGCTTTCTACGAGCAGTACTTC
CASSTSPGQGAFYEQYF
>NA|17|TRBJ1-3|NA|TRBV6-2/TRBV6-3
TGTGCCAGCAGTTCCTACCTCGGACAGAACTCTGGAAACACCATATATTTT
CASSSYLGQNSGNTIYF
>NA|13|TRBJ2-7|TRBD1|TRBV27
TGTGCCAGCGGCAGGGGGATTTCCTACGAGCAGTACTTC
CASGRGISYEQYF
>few|12|TRBJ2-7|NA|TRBV7-8
TGTGCCAGCAGCCCGAGCTCCTACGAGCAGTACTTC
CASSPSSYEQYF